Sequencing of this T cell receptor (beta chain) was carried out in a study of metastatic and nonmetastatic thyroid tumors. Whole-study results and caveats: Benign nodules reportedly had significantly lower TCR beta diversity than malignant thyroid tumors in blood and tumor.

This clone was seen many times. Its specificity is unknown. Trimming stripped 3 bases from V and 0 bases from J, with 11 bases between. Per germline, CDR1 DFQATT and CDR2 SNEGSKA (reference sequence). CDR3 length: 14 amino acids. There were no patients who had received any treatment before thyroid surgery. Study processing details: Across clinicopathological groups, CDR3 differences served as the basis for building a distant-metastasis classifier for papillary thyroid cancer. MiXCR reprocessed the PCR reads for TCRdb. TCRdb, rather than the study authors, made the V and J calls. This table has about 33,000 clones, 10% to 14% appearing once.

This TCR came from a female donor with papillary thyroid cancer or a benign thyroid nodule (not recorded which). Some clones in this sample may be carry-over from other donors' samples. The V and J genes are TRBV20-1 and TRBJ1-1, with a tentative D call TRBD1 (5 bases). Sequenced material: blood. The chain's CDR3 is CSASDSPMNTEAFF. CDR3 nucleotide sequence: TGCAGTGCTAGCGACAGTCCAATGAACACTGAAGCTTTCTTT.